Shown below are 32 T cell receptor beta chains from a single sample sequenced in a study of T cell repertoires in cytomegalovirus infection. A single record per CDR3 protein comes from TCRdb applying MiXCR to the reads. This table has some 920,000 distinct CDR3 sequences, around 32% appearing once. Antigen specificity for these receptors is unknown. The sample consisted of cultured CD8+ T cells from PBMCs, taken from culture after CMV antigen stimulation. The receptors stem from a human donor in good health (CMV status not recorded). Some clones in this sample may be carry-over from other donors' samples.

For this clonotype: At one of its ends the junction is not consistent with the germline gene, which may arise from a read error. The V call is TRBV4-1, the J call TRBJ2-3, with 10 bases lining up with TRBD2. The CDR3 totals 16 residues. Germline-derived CDR1 and CDR2 are MGHRA and YSYEKL. The CDR3 bases are TGCGCCGGCAGCCAAGAAACTAGCGGGGGCACAGATACGCAGTATTTT. It specifies CAGSQETSGGTDTQYF.

This clonotype was counted once. A read error may be the cause here, since a much bigger clone is one base away. The chain is built from TRBV7-4 and TRBJ1-2; 9 bases align to TRBD1. Trimming at V came to 2 bases and at J to 5 bases, leaving 12 bases not matched to a gene. CDR1 is SGHVT, CDR2 SQSDAQ, per germline. The CDR3 length is 17 residues. CDR3 protein: CASSLPGQGLARYGYTF. The CDR3, as DNA: TGTGCCAGCAGCTTACCAGGACAGGGGCTGGCTCGATATGGCTACACCTTC.

This clonotype was picked up many times. The chain employs TRBV12-3 or TRBV12-4 and TRBJ2-3; D ambiguous. The ends were cut back, 5 bases at V and 3 bases at J, with 9 bases in the middle. This CDR3 is built from 13 residues. The CDR3 spells CASSRENTDTQYF. The CDR3 DNA reads TGTGCCAGCAGTAGAGAAAATACAGATACGCAGTATTTT.

The V and J genes are TRBV2 and TRBJ1-4; the match to TRBD1 covers 8 bases. Germline CDR1 and CDR2: SNHLY and FYNNEI. The CDR3 loop spans 16 amino acids. Trimming removed 3 bases from V and 2 bases from J; junction bases left unmatched: 5. This CDR3 is CASSDGQGRTNEKLFF. DNA for the CDR3: TGTGCCAGCAGTGACGGACAGGGACGCACTAATGAAAAACTGTTTTTT.

The CDR3 DNA reads as TGTGCCAGCAGTTACACGGGATCGGTATATAATTCACCCCTCCACTTT. As protein: CASSYTGSVYNSPLHF. The rearrangement joins TRBV6-5 to TRBJ1-6; no clear D. The CDR3 spans 16 residues. The germline CDR1 and CDR2 sequences are MNHEY and SVGAGI. The V and J ends lost 2 bases and 4 bases respectively, with 12 bases between them.

This clonotype was observed a handful of times. This chain joins TRBV19 and TRBJ2-3, with D perhaps matching TRBD2 (5 bases). CDR1 is LNHDA and CDR2 is SQIVND in the germline V gene (reference sequence). The V end was cut by 6 bases, the J end by 9 bases, with 16 bases between. The CDR3 loop spans 13 amino acids. CDR3 sequence: CASRGGAEATQYF. DNA of the CDR3: TGTGCCAGTAGGGGCGGAGCGGAAGCGACGCAGTATTTT.

The chain links TRBV25-1 to TRBJ1-6; D perhaps matches TRBD1 (5 bases). The ends were cut back, 4 bases at V and 7 bases at J, with 8 bases in the middle. CDR1 MGHDK and CDR2 SYGVNS come from the germline V gene. The CDR3 extends over 13 amino acids. The CDR3 reads CASSAGQNSPLHF. CDR3 DNA: TGTGCCAGCAGTGCAGGGCAGAATTCACCCCTCCACTTT.

This clonotype was seen ten or more times. The chain joins TRBV7-8 to TRBJ2-1, with D perhaps matching TRBD2 (6 bases). Between the trimmed V and J ends, which lost 4 bases and 6 bases, there was a span of 16 bases. The CDR3 has 15 residues. Looked up from germline, CDR1 is SGHVS and CDR2 is FQNEAQ. For the CDR3, the DNA is TGTGCCAGCAGCTACTCCGGGACTGGGGGCAATGAGCAGTTCTTC. It yields the protein CASSYSGTGGNEQFF.

This sequence joins TRBV9 and TRBJ1-1; 7 bases are shared with TRBD1. With 0 bases clipped from V and 6 bases from J, the junction kept 2 bases outside the gene matches. The CDR3 loop spans 13 amino acids. Germline CDR1 reads SGDLS; CDR2 reads YYNGEE. CDR3 in amino acids: CASSVGQGSEAFF. The DNA for the CDR3 is TGTGCCAGCAGCGTAGGACAGGGCTCTGAAGCTTTCTTT. The whole variable domain, filled in from reference TRBV9 and TRBJ1-1, reads DSGVTQTPKHLITATGQRVTLRCSPRSGDLSVYWYQQSLDQGLQFLIQYYNGEERAKGNILERFSAQQFPDLHSELNLSSLELGDSALYFCASSVGQGSEAFFGQGTRLTVV.

This clonotype was recorded at least ten times. V and J are TRBV7-8 and TRBJ2-3, with 9 bases aligning to TRBD2. The CDR3 loop spans 17 amino acids. Germline CDR1 reads SGHVS; CDR2 reads FQNEAQ. V trimming: 1 base; J trimming: 2 bases; junction bases outside the gene matches: 7. CDR3 sequence reads: CASSLDGAGGPTDTQYF. In nucleotides, the CDR3 is TGTGCCAGCAGCTTAGATGGGGCGGGGGGGCCCACAGATACGCAGTATTTT.

This chain uses TRBV6-5 with TRBJ2-2; D uncertain. Germline loops: CDR1 MNHEY, CDR2 SVGAGI. This CDR3 comprises 15 residues. Deletions cut 2 bases from V and 0 bases from J, with 7 bases between. CDR3 loop: CASSYNNANTGELFF. The CDR3 DNA follows: TGTGCCAGCAGTTACAACAACGCGAACACCGGGGAGCTGTTTTTT.

The V call is TRBV7-9, the J call TRBJ2-5; 8 nucleotides agree with TRBD1. V shed 6 bases, J shed 1 base, and the junction held 10 bases outside the gene matches. CDR1 is SEHNR and CDR2 is FQNEAQ in the germline V gene (reference sequence). The CDR3 length is 16 residues. The CDR3 nucleotides read TGTGCCAGCAGGCTAGGACAGGGAGGTCTCCAAGAGACCCAGTACTTC. Translation: CASRLGQGGLQETQYF.

CDR3 protein: CASSLAVGASYGYTF. As DNA, the CDR3 is TGTGCCAGCAGCTTAGCGGTGGGGGCTTCGTATGGCTACACCTTC. J is TRBJ1-2 and V is TRBV7-2; perhaps TRBD1 as D (6 bases). The CDR3 is made up of 15 amino acids. Germline loops: CDR1 SGHTA, CDR2 FQGNSA. Trimming shortened V by 0 bases and J by 5 bases, and 13 bases separated the two germline ends.

For this clonotype: A much larger clone sits a single nucleotide away, making a read error possible. This CDR3 is CASSPTIRVDTQYF. The CDR3 nucleotides read TGTGCCAGCAGCCCCACTATACGTGTAGATACGCAGTATTTT. V and J are TRBV6-1 and TRBJ2-3; D is uncertain. Germline lookup yields CDR1 MNHNS and CDR2 SASEGT. The CDR3 spans 14 residues. V lost 6 bases and J 5 bases, leaving 15 bases between the germline ends.

This clonotype was seen more than once but under ten times. The chain uses TRBV7-9 and TRBJ2-5; perhaps TRBD1 as D (6 bases). Germline V lookup: CDR1 SEHNR, CDR2 FQNEAQ (reference sequence). V was trimmed by 5 bases and J by 5 bases, leaving 30 bases between them. This CDR3 has 19 amino acids. CDR3 protein: CASSITLDRSRPEHETQYF. DNA for the CDR3: TGTGCCAGCAGCATAACGTTGGACAGATCGAGACCCGAACATGAGACCCAGTACTTC.

The chain employs TRBV2 and TRBJ1-2; D might be TRBD1 (6 bases). Between the trimmed V and J ends, which lost 7 bases and 4 bases, there was a span of 19 bases. The germline CDR1 and CDR2 sequences are SNHLY and FYNNEI. This CDR3 is 15 amino acids long. CDR3 residues: CASTVTGYSRYGYTF. In DNA, the CDR3 is TGTGCCAGCACCGTCACAGGGTACTCCCGCTATGGCTACACCTTC.

This clonotype has a handful of counts. The chain has TRBV7-9 and TRBJ1-1; D is undetermined. The length of the CDR3 is 17 residues. CDR1 is SEHNR and CDR2 is FQNEAQ in the germline V gene (reference sequence). Deletions cut 0 bases from V and 1 base from J, with 15 bases between. DNA for the CDR3: TGTGCCAGCAGCTTAGCGCTTACATTGAATGAGAACACTGAAGCTTTCTTT. Residues: CASSLALTLNENTEAFF.

This clonotype was detected only a few times. The V gene is TRBV24-1, the J gene TRBJ2-1; TRBD1 or TRBD2 may be the D gene (5 bases each). The CDR3 contains 14 residues. Germline loops: CDR1 KGHDR, CDR2 SFDVKD. With 3 bases removed from V and 4 bases from J, the gap between germline ends came to 9 bases. Written as DNA, the CDR3 is TGTGCCACCAGTGATGGGACGGGTTACAATGAGCAGTTCTTC. The encoded protein is CATSDGTGYNEQFF.

The chain combines TRBV6-1 with TRBJ2-3; TRBD2 matches 9 bases. Germline V CDR1 and CDR2: MNHNS, SASEGT. This CDR3 comprises 15 residues. Trimming cost V 8 bases and J 3 bases; bases outside gene matches: 9. For the CDR3, the DNA is TGTGCCAGCGGCGTCTGGCGGGGGGGAACAGATACGCAGTATTTT. Translation gives CASGVWRGGTDTQYF.

This clonotype showed up many times. The CDR3 bases are TGTGCCAGCAGTTCATTACAGGGGGCGCACAATGAAAAACTGTTTTTT. It yields the protein CASSSLQGAHNEKLFF. The rearrangement joins TRBV12-3 or TRBV12-4 to TRBJ1-4, with TRBD1 matching 9 bases. CDR3 length: 16 residues. The junction had 8 bases not matched to a gene; V was cut back by 4 bases and J by 5 bases.

This clonotype showed up many times. The V gene is TRBV7-6, the J gene TRBJ2-7, with D unresolved. The CDR3 is 13 residues long. V lost 1 base, J lost 1 base, and 5 bases lay in between. From germline, CDR1 is SGHVS and CDR2 FNYEAQ. Written as DNA, the CDR3 is TGTGCCAGCAGCTTAGAGAAGTCCTACGAGCAGTACTTC. As protein: CASSLEKSYEQYF.

This rearrangement joins TRBV7-2 to TRBJ1-4; D may be TRBD1 (6 bases). Germline assignment: CDR1 SGHTA and CDR2 FQGNSA. V was pared by 5 bases and J by 4 bases, with 20 bases between. The CDR3 consists of 17 residues. In DNA form, the CDR3 reads TGTGCCAGCAGCCAGTTGAGGGCAGGGGTCCTTAATGAAAAACTGTTTTTT. It translates to CASSQLRAGVLNEKLFF.

This chain connects TRBV29-1 to TRBJ1-2, with 7 bases that match TRBD1. The CDR3 contains 14 residues. Germline loops: CDR1 SQVTM, CDR2 ANQGSEA. V trimming: 5 bases; J trimming: 2 bases; junction bases outside the gene matches: 8. The CDR3 region is CSVYDGTANYGYTF. CDR3 DNA: TGCAGCGTTTATGATGGGACAGCCAACTATGGCTACACCTTC.

The chain couples TRBV18 to TRBJ2-7; 10 bases align to TRBD1. CDR1 is KGHSH, CDR2 LQKENI, per germline. The ends lost 0 bases at V and 3 bases at J; junction bases unmatched: 5. This CDR3 has 16 residues. The CDR3 spells CASSPPSRDRGYEQYF. CDR3 in DNA: TGTGCCAGCTCACCACCATCTCGGGACAGGGGCTACGAGCAGTACTTC.

The V call is TRBV7-9, the J call TRBJ2-1; the match to TRBD2 covers 7 bases. The V gene end was trimmed by 5 bases and the J gene end by 2 bases; junction bases not matched to a gene: 15. CDR1 is SEHNR and CDR2 is FQNEAQ in the germline V gene (reference sequence). The CDR3 covers 18 residues. CDR3 sequence reads: CASSTRTSEGHTYNEQFF. DNA of the CDR3: TGTGCCAGCAGCACCCGGACTAGTGAGGGGCATACCTACAATGAGCAGTTCTTC. The entire variable domain, with the rest obtained from reference TRBV7-9 and TRBJ2-1, is as follows: DTGVSQNPRHKITKRGQNVTFRCDPISEHNRLYWYRQTLGQGPEFLTYFQNEAQLEKSRLLSDRFSAERPKGSFSTLEIQRTEQGDSAMYLCASSTRTSEGHTYNEQFFGPGTRLTVL.

There are many counts of this clonotype. In nucleotides, the CDR3 is TGTGCCAGCAGTTATGGACGGTACACTGAAGCTTTCTTT. It is translated as CASSYGRYTEAFF. V gene TRBV7-8 combines with J gene TRBJ1-1; D call uncertain. This CDR3 has 13 residues. V was clipped by 6 bases and J by 3 bases, with 11 bases between them. Germline V lookup: CDR1 SGHVS, CDR2 FQNEAQ.

The chain couples TRBV11-2 to TRBJ1-4, with D possibly matching TRBD1 (5 bases). CDR3 length equals 13 residues. Trimming left V 4 bases short and J 8 bases short, with 11 bases between. CDR1 SGHAT and CDR2 FQNNGV come from the germline V gene. Here the CDR3 reads CASSSWTLEKLFF. The DNA for the CDR3 is TGTGCCAGCAGCTCCTGGACACTCGAAAAACTGTTTTTT.

Turning to this clonotype: This sequence may be a read error, since a much larger clone differs from it by one base. The chain couples TRBV7-6 to TRBJ2-2; 7 nucleotides align to TRBD1. J was trimmed by 9 bases and V by 7 bases; bases with no gene match: 11. The V gene's germline CDR1 is SGHVS and CDR2 FNYEAQ. This CDR3 contains 14 residues. CDR3 amino acids: CASILEGADRELFF. As DNA, the CDR3 is TGTGCCAGCATCCTTGAGGGGGCTGACAGGGAGCTGTTTTTT.

In its sample, this clonotype was seen a few times. The V gene is TRBV6-2 or TRBV6-3, the J gene TRBJ1-5; 7 bases map to TRBD1. Germline CDR1 and CDR2: MNHEY and SVGEGT. The CDR3 totals 13 residues. The trim removed 7 bases at V and 7 bases at J, leaving 7 bases unmatched. CDR3 DNA sequence: TGTGCCAGCATCGACAGGGTCGACCAGCCCCAGCATTTT. This gives the protein CASIDRVDQPQHF.

The sample holds a few counts of this clonotype. The rearrangement joins TRBV5-4 to TRBJ2-4; 9 bases match TRBD1. J was trimmed by 2 bases and V by 4 bases; bases with no gene match: 7. The CDR3 spans 16 residues. Germline values: CDR1 SGHNT, CDR2 YYREEE (reference sequence). CDR3 in amino acids: CASSPGQGVTKNIQYF. CDR3 DNA: TGTGCCAGCAGCCCGGGACAGGGTGTAACCAAAAACATTCAGTACTTC.

This clonotype came up a few times. The chain is built from TRBV7-9 and TRBJ2-1; D gene unclear. V gave up 4 bases and J gave up 2 bases, with 24 bases separating them. Looked up from germline, CDR1 is SEHNR and CDR2 is FQNEAQ (reference sequence). The CDR3 extends over 19 amino acids. CDR3 sequence reads: CASSSRTNMFYLAYNEQFF. CDR3 DNA sequence: TGTGCCAGCAGCTCAAGGACGAATATGTTCTACTTGGCCTACAATGAGCAGTTCTTC.

V usage is TRBV6-6 and J usage is TRBJ2-2; 10 bases are shared with TRBD1. Losses at the gene ends were 6 bases for V and 7 bases for J; bases not matched to a gene: 2. Germline CDR1 and CDR2: MNHNY and SVGAGI (reference sequence). The CDR3 covers 13 residues. CDR3 protein: CASRTGGSGELFF. As DNA, the CDR3 is TGTGCCAGCAGGACAGGGGGCAGCGGGGAGCTGTTTTTT.